This is a list of T cell receptor beta chains from one sample in a study of cytomegalovirus exposure and HLA in healthy donors. Repertoires were generated with immunoSEQ multiplex PCR, while TCRdb's copy carries only in-frame clones and drops some. The sample has about 180,000 clones; approximately 81% are singletons. Sequenced sample: PBMCs. Every receptor here comes from a boy aged 2 to 9 in good health and CMV-seronegative. CDR3s include the opening cysteine and the closing phenylalanine or tryptophan. The order of the fields is clone size, V gene, J gene, D gene, CDR3 protein, CDR3 DNA. A D gene is named only where the DNA matches it firmly. Clone sizes are given selectively: once, few, many, or a class where the clone is expanded.

.,TRBV11-1,TRBJ2-3,TRBD1,CASSLGQAGSTDTQYF,TGTGCCAGCAGCTTGGGACAGGCCGGTTCCACAGATACGCAGTATTTT
.,TRBV16,TRBJ1-2,.,CASSHAGPTNYGYTF,TGTGCCAGCAGCCACGCGGGACCCACTAACTATGGCTACACCTTC
.,TRBV7-9,TRBJ2-2,.,CASSLAGPDTGELFF,TGTGCCAGCAGCTTAGCGGGGCCAGACACCGGGGAGCTGTTTTTT
.,TRBV5-6,TRBJ2-5,.,CASSPMTGGETQYF,TGTGCCAGCAGCCCAATGACAGGTGGGGAGACCCAGTACTTC
.,TRBV28,TRBJ2-6,.,CASSYQGADVLTF,TGTGCCAGCAGTTACCAGGGTGCGGACGTCCTGACTTTC
.,TRBV5-6,TRBJ2-3,TRBD2,CASSLASAGVGNTQYF,TGTGCCAGCAGCTTGGCCTCAGCGGGAGTTGGAAATACGCAGTATTTT
.,TRBV9,TRBJ1-2,TRBD1,CASSVGQGARGYGYTF,TGTGCCAGCAGCGTGGGACAGGGGGCGCGAGGCTATGGCTACACCTTC
.,TRBV27,TRBJ2-3,.,CASSSADTQYF,TGTGCCAGCAGTTCGGCAGATACGCAGTATTTT
.,TRBV28,TRBJ2-3,.,CASAYGGLTAQYF,TGTGCCAGCGCATACGGGGGGCTGACGGCGCAGTATTTT
.,TRBV6-5,TRBJ1-6,TRBD1,CASSGGNSPLHF,TGTGCCAGCTCAGGGGGCAATTCACCCCTCCACTTT
.,TRBV10-2,TRBJ2-7,TRBD2,CASTVGLAGVYEQYF,TGCGCCAGCACCGTAGGCCTAGCGGGCGTCTACGAGCAGTACTTC
.,TRBV5-6,TRBJ1-2,TRBD1,CASSFGTGVPVDGYTF,TGTGCCAGCAGCTTCGGGACAGGGGTCCCTGTGGATGGCTACACCTTC
.,TRBV15,TRBJ1-4,.,CATSRDLTGGEKLFF,TGTGCCACCAGCAGAGATCTGACAGGAGGTGAAAAACTGTTTTTT
once,TRBV4-1,TRBJ2-1,.,CASSQDPSDNEQFF,TGCGCCAGCAGCCAAGATCCCAGTGACAATGAGCAGTTCTTC
.,TRBV4-2,TRBJ1-1,.,CASSQNQGLGGSEAFF,TGTGCCAGCAGCCAAAACCAAGGCCTGGGGGGGTCTGAAGCTTTCTTT
.,TRBV28,TRBJ2-1,TRBD1,CASRQGIPSYNEQFF,TGTGCCAGCAGACAGGGGATCCCCTCCTACAATGAGCAGTTCTTC
.,TRBV7-3,TRBJ2-2,TRBD1,CASNFGDRNTGELFF,TGTGCCAGCAACTTTGGGGACAGGAACACCGGGGAGCTGTTTTTT
once,TRBV30,TRBJ2-7,TRBD1,CAWRQGALHEQYF,TGTGCCTGGAGACAGGGGGCATTGCACGAGCAGTACTTC
.,TRBV9,TRBJ2-2,.,CASNGLALGGELFF,TGTGCCAGCAATGGCCTAGCTCTGGGCGGGGAGCTGTTTTTT
few,TRBV10-2,TRBJ2-1,.,CASNGGGGYNEQFF,TGCGCCAGCAACGGAGGGGGGGGCTACAATGAGCAGTTCTTC
.,TRBV10-3,TRBJ1-5,.,CAIGLGNQPQHF,TGTGCCATTGGTCTCGGGAATCAGCCCCAGCATTTT
.,TRBV28,TRBJ1-6,TRBD1,CASSPSDRFGSPLHF,TGTGCCAGCAGTCCTTCGGACAGGTTTGGTTCACCCCTCCACTTT
.,TRBV5-1,TRBJ1-4,.,CASSQSGQNEKLFF,TGCGCCAGCTCCCAATCAGGACAAAATGAAAAACTGTTTTTT
few,TRBV5-1,TRBJ2-2,.,CASSLWGDRTGELFF,TGCGCCAGCAGCTTATGGGGGGATAGGACCGGGGAGCTGTTTTTT
.,TRBV5-5,TRBJ1-5,TRBD1,CASSLGDRGHQPQHF,TGTGCCAGCAGCTTGGGGGACAGGGGGCATCAGCCCCAGCATTTT
.,TRBV7-9,TRBJ2-1,TRBD1,CASSSDRGSYNEQFF,TGTGCCAGCAGCTCGGACAGGGGCTCCTACAATGAGCAGTTCTTC
.,TRBV29-1,TRBJ1-1,TRBD1,CSVPQGATQGTEAFF,TGCAGCGTTCCCCAGGGGGCGACTCAGGGCACTGAAGCTTTCTTT
.,TRBV6-6,TRBJ2-1,.,CASMLPGSWNEQFF,TGTGCCAGCATGCTACCAGGGTCATGGAATGAGCAGTTCTTC
.,TRBV27,TRBJ2-7,TRBD2,CAWISGRRYEQYF,TGTGCCTGGATTAGCGGGAGGCGCTACGAGCAGTACTTC
few,TRBV9,TRBJ2-6,.,CASSERLVPGSGANVLTF,TGTGCCAGCAGCGAACGACTAGTGCCTGGCTCTGGGGCCAACGTCCTGACTTTC
.,TRBV7-9,TRBJ2-7,TRBD1,CASSPRTGATYEQYF,TGTGCCAGCAGCCCCCGGACAGGCGCGACCTACGAGCAGTACTTC
.,TRBV5-1,TRBJ1-5,TRBD1,CASRPGTGNQPQHF,TGCGCCAGCAGGCCCGGGACAGGGAATCAGCCCCAGCATTTT